One and the same sample provided the 26 T cell receptor beta chains below, sequenced in a study of beta chain features in type 1 diabetes. Expressed TCRB transcripts got sequenced, as all isolated RNA was reverse transcribed. Data came from immunoSEQ multiplex PCR; TCRdb stores just in-frame clones and leaves some out. The sample records 200,000 to 250,000 clones, under 13% being singletons. Sequenced: central memory CD4+ T cells from blood. The source is a man aged 18 to 30 in good health.

In this sample, this clone turned up a few times. The CDR3 spells CASSPERFSYEQYF. The CDR3 DNA is TGTGCCAGTAGCCCGGAGCGGTTCTCCTACGAGCAGTACTTC. This sequence joins TRBV19 and TRBJ2-7; D may be TRBD2 (5 bases). This CDR3 has 14 residues. Germline CDR1 and CDR2: LNHDA and SQIVND (reference sequence). Trimming removed 6 bases from V and 0 bases from J, with 12 bases in between.

A few counts support this clone. V and J are TRBV5-8 and TRBJ2-1, with 15 bases fitting TRBD2. V trimming: 3 bases; J trimming: 8 bases; junction bases outside the gene matches: 6. This CDR3 contains 16 residues. The germline CDR1 and CDR2 sequences are SGHTS and YDEGEE. The CDR3 region is CASSYGLAGGVDEQFF. The CDR3 region has the DNA TGTGCCAGCAGCTATGGACTAGCGGGAGGGGTGGATGAGCAGTTCTTC.

This rearrangement joins TRBV28 to TRBJ2-6; possibly TRBD1 or TRBD2 for D (7 bases each). The CDR3 contains 17 residues. Germline CDR1 MDHEN, CDR2 SYDVKM. V was clipped by 3 bases and J by 2 bases, with 14 bases between them. The CDR3 DNA reads as TGTGCCAGCAGTTTTCTGGGAGGGGGCGCTGGGGCCAACGTCCTGACTTTC. Amino acids: CASSFLGGGAGANVLTF. Full variable domain (remainder filled in from reference TRBV28 and TRBJ2-6): DVKVTQSSRYLVKRTGEKVFLECVQDMDHENMFWYRQDPGLGLRLIYFSYDVKMKEKGDIPEGYSVSREKKERFSLILESASTNQTSMYLCASSFLGGGAGANVLTFGAGSRLTVL.

This chain connects TRBV28 to TRBJ1-2; 7 bases are a match to TRBD1. The germline V gene has CDR1 MDHEN and CDR2 SYDVKM. The CDR3 totals 15 residues. Losses at the gene ends were 5 bases for V and 4 bases for J; bases not matched to a gene: 10. As DNA, the CDR3 is TGTGCCAGCAGTCCAACCGGGACAGTCGGCTATGGCTACACCTTC. Translated, it gives CASSPTGTVGYGYTF.

This clone was detected many times. The rearrangement joins TRBV7-8 to TRBJ2-1; 9 bases are a match to TRBD1. This CDR3 has 15 amino acids. Germline V gene lookup returns CDR1 SGHVS and CDR2 FQNEAQ. After removal of 5 bases from V and 3 bases from J, the junction contained 5 bases not matched to a gene. CDR3 in DNA: TGTGCCAGCAGCCCCCGGGACAGGGACTACAATGAGCAGTTCTTC. This translates into CASSPRDRDYNEQFF.

A few counts support this clone. The chain is built from TRBV25-1 and TRBJ2-7; no clear D gene. There are 12 residues in the CDR3. CDR1 MGHDK and CDR2 SYGVNS come from the germline V gene. Trimming took 1 base from V and 4 from J, leaving 5 bases between them. Written as DNA, the CDR3 is TGTGCCAGCAGTGAATCTCTTTACGAGCAGTACTTC. It is translated as CASSESLYEQYF.

The J gene is TRBJ1-2, the V gene TRBV7-9; no reliable D call. The CDR3 consists of 12 residues. Trimming left V 0 bases short and J 4 bases short, with 3 bases between. CDR1 and CDR2 (germline): SEHNR, FQNEAQ (reference sequence). The DNA for the CDR3 is TGTGCCAGCAGCTTAGCTATCTATGGCTACACCTTC. This sequence encodes CASSLAIYGYTF.

Only a few counts were recorded for this clone. The J gene is TRBJ1-4, the V gene TRBV7-2; D call uncertain. CDR3 length equals 14 residues. V was cut by 3 bases and J by 4 bases, with 9 bases left in between. The V gene's germline CDR1 is SGHTA and CDR2 FQGNSA. CDR3 protein: CASSFSGNNEKLFF. CDR3 sequence (DNA): TGTGCCAGCAGCTTTTCCGGGAATAATGAAAAACTGTTTTTT.

Only a few counts were recorded for this clone. The chain has TRBV4-3 and TRBJ1-1; 7 nucleotides line up with TRBD1. Germline lookup yields CDR1 LGHNA and CDR2 YSLEER. CDR3 length: 15 residues. The V and J ends lost 0 bases and 11 bases, in that order; junction bases with no gene match: 12. The CDR3 nucleotides read TGCGCCAGCAGCCAAGATACGGGGACAGCTCTTCGGGCTTTCTTT. Protein: CASSQDTGTALRAFF.

This clone occurred a few times. V and J are TRBV6-6 and TRBJ2-1, with D tentatively TRBD1 or TRBD2 (5 bases each). Germline V CDR1 and CDR2: MNHNY, SVGAGI (reference sequence). With 4 bases removed from V and 8 bases from J, the gap between germline ends came to 15 bases. The length of the CDR3 is 14 residues. The CDR3 region is CASSWDGPGYEQFF. The CDR3 bases are TGTGCCAGCAGTTGGGACGGCCCAGGCTATGAGCAGTTCTTC.

This clone was observed a few times. The CDR3 DNA is TGCAGCGCCCTGGGGGGCCTCGAACCTGAAGCTTTCTTT. Translation gives CSALGGLEPEAFF. The chain uses TRBV29-1 and TRBJ1-1; possible D gene TRBD1, 6 bases. The CDR3 has 13 residues. Germline V CDR1 and CDR2: SQVTM, ANQGSEA. V was cut by 7 bases and J by 6 bases, with 18 bases left in between.

Regarding this clone: With a much larger clone just one base away, this may be a read error. The gene calls are TRBV7-2 and TRBJ2-1, with D unresolved. This CDR3 contains 11 residues. Germline V gene data show CDR1 as SGHTA and CDR2 as FQGNSA. Trimming cost V 5 bases and J 6 bases, with 5 bases left between them. The CDR3 reads CASSPFNEQFF. The DNA for the CDR3 is TGTGCCAGCAGCCCCTTCAATGAGCAGTTCTTC.

This clone has a count of ten or more. The chain has TRBV15 and TRBJ2-1; tentatively, D is TRBD1 (6 bases). V gave up 0 bases and J gave up 10 bases, with 10 bases separating them. The germline gives CDR1 LNHNV, CDR2 YYDKDF (reference sequence). This CDR3 has 13 residues. This CDR3 is CATSRDPDREQFF. The CDR3 DNA follows: TGTGCCACCAGCAGAGATCCGGACAGAGAGCAGTTCTTC.

This clone was picked up a small number of times. The chain carries TRBV30 and TRBJ1-2, with TRBD1 matching 8 bases. Germline values: CDR1 GTSNPN, CDR2 SVGIG (reference sequence). There are 13 residues in the CDR3. With 6 bases clipped from V and 2 bases from J, the junction kept 5 bases outside the gene matches. The CDR3 sequence is CACLDRANYGYTF. CDR3 sequence (DNA): TGTGCCTGCCTGGACAGGGCCAACTATGGCTACACCTTC.

This chain links TRBV5-4 with TRBJ2-1, with TRBD1 matching over 7 bases. The CDR3 runs 15 residues. Germline trimming cut 5 bases from V and 5 bases from J; bases unmatched to any gene: 10. CDR1 and CDR2 (germline): SGHNT, YYREEE (reference sequence). CDR3 in DNA: TGTGCCAGCAGTATACAAGGACAGGCGAACAATGAGCAGTTCTTC. Residues: CASSIQGQANNEQFF.

The chain uses TRBV29-1 and TRBJ2-7; 10 bases are shared with TRBD1. The J segment lost 4 bases and the V segment lost 6 bases, leaving 6 bases of the junction unmatched. Germline V gene data show CDR1 as SQVTM and CDR2 as ANQGSEA. The CDR3 runs 13 residues. The CDR3 here is CSVGGQGFYEQYF. CDR3 DNA: TGCAGCGTAGGGGGACAGGGGTTTTACGAGCAGTACTTC.

V and J are TRBV7-8 and TRBJ2-7; 11 bases fit TRBD2. V trimming: 5 bases; J trimming: 3 bases; junction bases outside the gene matches: 9. Germline V gives CDR1 SGHVS, CDR2 FQNEAQ. This CDR3 is built from 16 residues. The CDR3 nucleotides are TGTGCCAGCAGCACAATTAGCGGGAGGGCCCTCTACGAGCAGTACTTC. Translating it yields CASSTISGRALYEQYF.

This clone has only a few counts. V is TRBV18 and J is TRBJ1-5; D gene ambiguous. This CDR3 contains 15 residues. Germline V gives CDR1 KGHSH, CDR2 LQKENI. The germline V and J ends were trimmed by 3 bases and 0 bases, with 9 bases remaining between them. The CDR3 nucleotides are TGTGCCAGCTCACCCTTACAGCATAGCAATCAGCCCCAGCATTTT. It encodes CASSPLQHSNQPQHF.

This clone was observed a few times. CDR3 region: CSVDKSGGQRAEQYF. DNA of the CDR3: TGCAGCGTTGATAAGAGTGGAGGCCAGAGGGCCGAGCAGTACTTC. V usage is TRBV29-1 and J usage is TRBJ2-7; D might be TRBD2 (5 bases). The CDR3 has 15 amino acids. Germline-derived CDR1 and CDR2 are SQVTM and ANQGSEA. V dropped 3 bases and J dropped 6 bases, with 21 bases sitting between them.

This chain connects TRBV29-1 to TRBJ1-2; TRBD1 aligns across 7 bases. V trimming: 3 bases; J trimming: 4 bases; junction bases outside the gene matches: 14. Germline CDR1 SQVTM, CDR2 ANQGSEA. The CDR3 runs 16 residues. The CDR3 bases are TGCAGCGTTGATAACAGACAGGGCCGAGGGGCCTATGGCTACACCTTC. This gives the protein CSVDNRQGRGAYGYTF.

V usage is TRBV15 and J usage is TRBJ2-3; D is unclear. The germline V gene encodes CDR1 LNHNV and CDR2 YYDKDF (reference sequence). Between the trimmed V and J ends, which lost 3 bases and 6 bases, there was a span of 10 bases. The CDR3 is made up of 13 amino acids. CDR3 sequence (DNA): TGTGCCACCAGCAGCGTTGCTCCCGATACGCAGTATTTT. Its translation is CATSSVAPDTQYF.

This chain's CDR3 is CASSRDPVNYEQYF. The CDR3 DNA reads as TGTGCCAGCAGCCGGGACCCAGTAAACTACGAGCAGTACTTC. The chain has TRBV5-6 and TRBJ2-7; possibly TRBD1 or TRBD2 for D (5 bases each). CDR1 is SGHDT and CDR2 is YYEEEE in the germline V gene. Trimming took off 4 bases at V and 3 bases at J, with 14 bases between the two ends. The CDR3 loop spans 14 amino acids.

Only a few counts were recorded for this clone. The gene calls are TRBV7-8 and TRBJ2-2; D gene unclear. The CDR3 loop spans 11 amino acids. The V gene lost 6 bases and the J gene lost 3 bases, with 2 bases spanning the gap. Germline assignment: CDR1 SGHVS and CDR2 FQNEAQ. This CDR3 reads CASSHTGELFF. The CDR3 nucleotides read TGTGCCAGCAGTCACACCGGGGAGCTGTTTTTT.

There are a few counts of this clone. The V gene is TRBV12-5, the J gene TRBJ2-1; D is unresolved. The V end lost 2 bases, the J end lost 9 bases, and 8 bases lay between the germline ends. This CDR3 has 12 residues. In germline, CDR1 is LGHNT, CDR2 FRNRAP. Written as DNA, the CDR3 is TGTGCTAGTGGTTTGCTTTCCGGTGAGCAGTTCTTC. It is translated as CASGLLSGEQFF.

The chain has TRBV6-1 and TRBJ2-1; 13 bases line up with TRBD2. This CDR3 has 13 residues. From germline, CDR1 is MNHNS and CDR2 SASEGT. Trimming took 10 bases from V and 8 from J; bases not matched to a gene: 5. The CDR3 DNA sequence: TGTGCCATCTCACTAGCGGGAGGGGATGAGCAGTTCTTC. Amino acids: CAISLAGGDEQFF.

This clone showed up just a few times. V is TRBV7-8 and J is TRBJ2-7; TRBD1 is a possible D gene (6 bases). CDR1 and CDR2 from the germline V gene are SGHVS and FQNEAQ. The germline V and J ends were trimmed by 5 bases and 2 bases, with 13 bases remaining between them. The length of the CDR3 is 14 residues. The CDR3, as DNA: TGTGCCAGCAGCCTCATAGGACAGACCTACGAGCAGTACTTC. It yields the protein CASSLIGQTYEQYF.